The clone carrying this TCR beta chain has a single count. Clinical histories supplied by participants themselves formed the basis of cohort assignment. All recovered Cohort 3 donors got two negative PCRs, got clearance, or saw symptom resolution. TCRdb keeps only in-frame clones here, not all; method: immunoSEQ multiplex PCR. The profile shows 220,000 or so clones, approximately 83% of them singletons. This record belongs to a study of blood T cell repertoires in COVID-19. Study overall: T cells, B-cell-depleted T cells, or PBMCs provided the cDNA or gDNA that served as material.

Sequencing was performed on PBMCs or T cells enriched from blood (not recorded which). The clonotype originates from an older woman who had recovered from COVID-19.

This chain's CDR3 is CAGNLAQETQYF. CDR3 DNA sequence: TGTGCCGGAAACCTAGCCCAAGAGACCCAGTACTTC. J is TRBJ2-5 and V is TRBV2, with a tentative D call TRBD2 (5 bases). The CDR3 runs to 12 residues. The germline CDR1 and CDR2 sequences are SNHLY and FYNNEI. V shed 11 bases and J shed 1 base, with 11 bases lying between them.